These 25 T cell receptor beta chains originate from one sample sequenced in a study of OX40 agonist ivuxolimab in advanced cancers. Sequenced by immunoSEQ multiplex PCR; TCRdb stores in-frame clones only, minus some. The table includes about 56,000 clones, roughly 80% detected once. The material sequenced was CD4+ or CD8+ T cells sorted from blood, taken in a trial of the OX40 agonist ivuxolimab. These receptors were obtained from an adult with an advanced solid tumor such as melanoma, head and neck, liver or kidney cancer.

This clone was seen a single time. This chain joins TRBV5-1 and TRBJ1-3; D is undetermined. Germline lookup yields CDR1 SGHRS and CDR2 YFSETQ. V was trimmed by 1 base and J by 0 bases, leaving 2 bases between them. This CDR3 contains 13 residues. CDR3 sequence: CASSLNSGNTIYF. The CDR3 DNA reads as TGCGCCAGCAGCTTGAACTCTGGAAACACCATATATTTT.

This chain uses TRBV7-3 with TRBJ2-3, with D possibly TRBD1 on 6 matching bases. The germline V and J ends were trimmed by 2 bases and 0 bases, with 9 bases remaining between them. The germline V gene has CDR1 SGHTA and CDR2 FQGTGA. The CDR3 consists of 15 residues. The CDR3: CASSLDTGSTDTQYF. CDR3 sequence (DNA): TGTGCCAGCAGCTTAGATACAGGGAGCACAGATACGCAGTATTTT.

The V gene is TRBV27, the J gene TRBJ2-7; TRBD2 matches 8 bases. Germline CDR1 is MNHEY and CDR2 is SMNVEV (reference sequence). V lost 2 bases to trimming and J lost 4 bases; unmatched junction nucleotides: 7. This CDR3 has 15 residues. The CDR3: CASSLKGREGYEQYF. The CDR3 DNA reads TGTGCCAGCAGTTTAAAGGGCCGGGAGGGATACGAGCAGTACTTC.

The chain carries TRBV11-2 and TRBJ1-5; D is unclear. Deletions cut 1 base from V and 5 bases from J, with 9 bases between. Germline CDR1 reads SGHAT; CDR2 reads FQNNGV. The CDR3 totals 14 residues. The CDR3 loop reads CASSLARRDQPQHF. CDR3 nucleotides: TGTGCCAGCAGCTTAGCGCGAAGGGATCAGCCCCAGCATTTT.

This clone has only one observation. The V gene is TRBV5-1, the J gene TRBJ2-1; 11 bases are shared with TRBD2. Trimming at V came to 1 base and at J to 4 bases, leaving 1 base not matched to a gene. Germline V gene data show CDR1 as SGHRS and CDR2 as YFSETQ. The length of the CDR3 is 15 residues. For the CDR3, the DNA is TGCGCCAGCAGCTTGAGACTAGCGGGATACAATGAGCAGTTCTTC. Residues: CASSLRLAGYNEQFF. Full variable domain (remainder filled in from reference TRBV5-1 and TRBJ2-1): KAGVTQTPRYLIKTRGQQVTLSCSPISGHRSVSWYQQTPGQGLQFLFEYFSETQRNKGNFPGRFSGRQFSNSRSEMNVSTLELGDSALYLCASSLRLAGYNEQFFGPGTRLTVL.

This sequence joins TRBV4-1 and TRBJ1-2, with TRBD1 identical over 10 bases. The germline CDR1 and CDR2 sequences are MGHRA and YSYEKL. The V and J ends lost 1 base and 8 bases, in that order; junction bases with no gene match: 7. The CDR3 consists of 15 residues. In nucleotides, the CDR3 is TGCGCCAGCAGCCAAGGAGGGACAGGGGAAAAGGGCTACACCTTC. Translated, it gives CASSQGGTGEKGYTF.

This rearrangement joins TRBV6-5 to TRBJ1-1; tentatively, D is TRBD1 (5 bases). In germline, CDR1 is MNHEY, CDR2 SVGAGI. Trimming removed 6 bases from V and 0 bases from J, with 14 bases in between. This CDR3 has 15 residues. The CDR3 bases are TGTGCCAGCAGCCCCGATGGGGGTATGAACACTGAAGCTTTCTTT. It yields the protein CASSPDGGMNTEAFF.

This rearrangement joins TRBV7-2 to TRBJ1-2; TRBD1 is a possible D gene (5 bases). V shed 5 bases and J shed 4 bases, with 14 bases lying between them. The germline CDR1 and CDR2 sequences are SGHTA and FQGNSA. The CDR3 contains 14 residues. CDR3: CASSLTGGPYGYTF. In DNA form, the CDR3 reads TGTGCCAGCAGCCTCACCGGGGGACCCTATGGCTACACCTTC.

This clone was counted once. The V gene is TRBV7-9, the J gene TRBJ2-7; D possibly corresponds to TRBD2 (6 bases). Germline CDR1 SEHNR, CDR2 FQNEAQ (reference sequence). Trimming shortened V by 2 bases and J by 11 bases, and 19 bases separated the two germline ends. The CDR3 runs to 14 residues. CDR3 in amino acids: CASSLSGDRVVEYF. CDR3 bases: TGTGCCAGCAGCTTATCGGGAGACCGGGTGGTTGAGTACTTC.

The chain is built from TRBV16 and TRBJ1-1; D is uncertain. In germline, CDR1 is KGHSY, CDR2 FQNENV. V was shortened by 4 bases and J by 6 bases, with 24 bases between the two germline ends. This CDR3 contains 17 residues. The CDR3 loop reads CASSPYGPVGFRAEAFF. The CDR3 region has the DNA TGTGCCAGCAGCCCCTATGGGCCGGTGGGTTTTAGGGCTGAAGCTTTCTTT. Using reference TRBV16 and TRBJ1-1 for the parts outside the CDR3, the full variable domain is GEEVAQTPKHLVRGEGQKAKLYCAPIKGHSYVFWYQQVLKNEFKFLISFQNENVFDETGMPKERFSAKCLPNSPCSLEIQATKLEDSAVYFCASSPYGPVGFRAEAFFGQGTRLTVV.

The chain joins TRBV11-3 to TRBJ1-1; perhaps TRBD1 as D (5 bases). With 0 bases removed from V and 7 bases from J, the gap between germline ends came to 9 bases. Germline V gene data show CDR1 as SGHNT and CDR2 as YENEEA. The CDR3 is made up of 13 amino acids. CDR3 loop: CASSLEGGDEAFF. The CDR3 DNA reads TGTGCCAGCAGCTTAGAGGGGGGTGATGAAGCTTTCTTT.

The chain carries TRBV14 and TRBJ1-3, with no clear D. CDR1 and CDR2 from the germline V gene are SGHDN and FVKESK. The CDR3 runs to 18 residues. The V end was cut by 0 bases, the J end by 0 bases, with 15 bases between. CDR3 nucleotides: TGTGCCAGCAGCCAAGAACGATATAGGATAAGCTCTGGAAACACCATATATTTT. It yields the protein CASSQERYRISSGNTIYF.

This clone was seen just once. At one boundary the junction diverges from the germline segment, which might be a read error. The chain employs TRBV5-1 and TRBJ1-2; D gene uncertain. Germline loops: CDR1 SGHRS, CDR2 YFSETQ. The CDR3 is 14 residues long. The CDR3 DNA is TGTGCCAGCAGCTTGGTCGCAGGCCGAACGGGCTACACCTTC. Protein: CASSLVAGRTGYTF.

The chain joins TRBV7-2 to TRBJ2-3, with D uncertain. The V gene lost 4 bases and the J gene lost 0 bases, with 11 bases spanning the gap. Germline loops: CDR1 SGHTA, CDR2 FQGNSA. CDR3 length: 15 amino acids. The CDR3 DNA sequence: TGTGCCAGCAGCTCAACTGGCTTGAGCACAGATACGCAGTATTTT. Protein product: CASSSTGLSTDTQYF.

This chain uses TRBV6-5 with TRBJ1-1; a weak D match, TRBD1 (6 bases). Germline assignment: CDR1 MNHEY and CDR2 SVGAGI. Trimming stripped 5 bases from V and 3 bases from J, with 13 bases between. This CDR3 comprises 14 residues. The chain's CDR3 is CASSSRGTDTEAFF. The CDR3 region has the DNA TGTGCCAGCAGTAGCAGGGGTACGGACACTGAAGCTTTCTTT.

CDR3 protein: CASSLDGVDTDTQYF. The CDR3 DNA reads as TGCGCCAGCAGCTTGGACGGGGTTGACACAGATACGCAGTATTTT. The chain combines TRBV5-1 with TRBJ2-3, with a possible D match to TRBD2 (5 bases). The CDR3 is made up of 15 amino acids. V was clipped by 0 bases and J by 2 bases, with 10 bases between them. CDR1 is SGHRS and CDR2 is YFSETQ in the germline V gene.

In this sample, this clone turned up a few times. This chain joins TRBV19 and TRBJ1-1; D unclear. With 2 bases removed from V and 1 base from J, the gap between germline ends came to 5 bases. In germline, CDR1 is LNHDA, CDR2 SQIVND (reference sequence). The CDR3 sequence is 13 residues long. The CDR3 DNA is TGTGCCAGTAGTATATCTGGGAACACTGAAGCTTTCTTT. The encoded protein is CASSISGNTEAFF.

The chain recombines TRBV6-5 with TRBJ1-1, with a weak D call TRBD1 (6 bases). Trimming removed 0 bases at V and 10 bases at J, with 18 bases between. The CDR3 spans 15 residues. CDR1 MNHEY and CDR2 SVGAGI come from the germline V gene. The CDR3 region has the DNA TGTGCCAGCAGTTACTCAAGGGCGGGGGCCAGGGGAGCTTTCTTT. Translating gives CASSYSRAGARGAFF.

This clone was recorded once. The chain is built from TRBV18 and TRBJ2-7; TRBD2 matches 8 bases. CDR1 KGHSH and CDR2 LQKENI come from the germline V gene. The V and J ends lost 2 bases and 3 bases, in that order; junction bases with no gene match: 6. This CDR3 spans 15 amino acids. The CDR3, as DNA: TGTGCCAGCTCACCATCGGGACTAGGAAACTACGAGCAGTACTTC. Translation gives CASSPSGLGNYEQYF.

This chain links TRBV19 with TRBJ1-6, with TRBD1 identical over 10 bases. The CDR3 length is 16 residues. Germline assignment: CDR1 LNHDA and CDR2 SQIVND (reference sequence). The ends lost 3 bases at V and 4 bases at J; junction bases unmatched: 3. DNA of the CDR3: TGTGCCAGTAGTATGGGACAGGGGATGTATAATTCACCCCTCCACTTT. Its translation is CASSMGQGMYNSPLHF.

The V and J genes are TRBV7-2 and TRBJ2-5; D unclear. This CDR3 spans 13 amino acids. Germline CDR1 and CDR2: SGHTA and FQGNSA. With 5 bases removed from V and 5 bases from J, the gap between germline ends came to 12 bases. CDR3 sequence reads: CASSPRVGETQYF. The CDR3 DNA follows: TGTGCCAGCAGCCCCCGGGTGGGGGAGACCCAGTACTTC.

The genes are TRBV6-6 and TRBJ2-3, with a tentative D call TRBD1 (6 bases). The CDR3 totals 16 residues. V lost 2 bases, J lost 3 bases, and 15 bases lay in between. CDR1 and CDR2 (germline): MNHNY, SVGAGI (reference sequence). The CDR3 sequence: CASSYGGFPATDTQYF. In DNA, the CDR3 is TGTGCCAGCAGTTACGGGGGCTTCCCCGCAACAGATACGCAGTATTTT.

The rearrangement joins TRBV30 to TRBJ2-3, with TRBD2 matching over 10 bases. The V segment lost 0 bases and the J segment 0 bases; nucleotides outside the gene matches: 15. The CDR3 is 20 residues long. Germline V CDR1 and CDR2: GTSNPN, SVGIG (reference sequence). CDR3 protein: CAWSVWASGREGASTDTQYF. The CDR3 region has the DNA TGTGCCTGGAGTGTATGGGCTAGCGGGAGAGAGGGGGCTAGCACAGATACGCAGTATTTT.

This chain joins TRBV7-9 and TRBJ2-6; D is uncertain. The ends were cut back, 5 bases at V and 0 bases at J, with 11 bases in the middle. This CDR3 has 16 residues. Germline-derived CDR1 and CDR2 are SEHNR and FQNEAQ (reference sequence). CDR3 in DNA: TGTGCCAGCAGCCCATCCCGCCCCTCTGGGGCCAACGTCCTGACTTTC. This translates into CASSPSRPSGANVLTF. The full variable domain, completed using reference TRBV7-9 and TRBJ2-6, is DTGVSQNPRHKITKRGQNVTFRCDPISEHNRLYWYRQTLGQGPEFLTYFQNEAQLEKSRLLSDRFSAERPKGSFSTLEIQRTEQGDSAMYLCASSPSRPSGANVLTFGAGSRLTVL.

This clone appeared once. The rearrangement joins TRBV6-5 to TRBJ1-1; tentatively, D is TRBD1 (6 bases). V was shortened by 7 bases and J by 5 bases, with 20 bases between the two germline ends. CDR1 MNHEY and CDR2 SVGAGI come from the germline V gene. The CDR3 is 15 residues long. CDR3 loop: CASTMMAGARTEAFF. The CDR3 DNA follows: TGTGCCAGCACCATGATGGCGGGGGCGCGTACTGAAGCTTTCTTT.